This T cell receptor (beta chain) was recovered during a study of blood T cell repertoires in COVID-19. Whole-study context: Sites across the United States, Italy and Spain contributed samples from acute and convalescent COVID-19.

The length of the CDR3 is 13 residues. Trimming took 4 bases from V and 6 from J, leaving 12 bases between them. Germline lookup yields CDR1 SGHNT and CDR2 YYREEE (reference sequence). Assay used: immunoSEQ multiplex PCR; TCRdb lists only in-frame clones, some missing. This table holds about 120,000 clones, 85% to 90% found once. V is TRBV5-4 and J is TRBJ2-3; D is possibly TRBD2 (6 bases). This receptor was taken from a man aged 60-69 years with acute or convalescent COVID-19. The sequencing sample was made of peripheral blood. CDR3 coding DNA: TGTGCCAGCAGCGCTACCGGGGGTGATACGCAGTATTTT. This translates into CASSATGGDTQYF.